This T cell receptor beta chain was captured by sequencing in a study of shared clonotypes between healthy human individuals. Across the study: Used for every donor were three CD4 naive, three CD4 memory, two CD8 naive and one CD8 memory plate.

The CDR3 covers 16 residues. Germline assignment: CDR1 KGHSH and CDR2 LQKENI. Trimming stripped 1 base from V and 1 base from J, with 12 bases between. Samples underwent the assay at deep level. Assay used: immunoSEQ multiplex PCR; TCRdb lists only in-frame clones, some missing. This sample carries around 700,000 clones, roughly 70% of them seen once, and the ten largest clones take 1.5% to 2%. The TCR was taken from a woman aged 25 to 39 in good health. The sample taken for sequencing was memory CD4+ T cells sorted from blood. The subset: CD45RA-negative fraction. The rearrangement joins TRBV18 to TRBJ2-3; D is perhaps TRBD1 or TRBD2 (5 bases each). Written as DNA, the CDR3 is TGTGCCAGCTCACCACGTATGGGACCCGGCACAGATACGCAGTATTTT. It encodes CASSPRMGPGTDTQYF.